The following is a T cell receptor (beta chain) sequence with its context. TCRdb re-analysed the PCR reads in MiXCR, keeping a single row per CDR3 protein. Here the sample spans approximately 20,000 distinct CDR3 sequences, roughly 53% being singletons. The data originate from a study of vaccination and CD4 T cells after COVID-19. This clonotype was obtained from a human donor who had recovered from COVID-19. The source material was CD4+ T cells from blood, sampled before SARS-CoV-2 vaccination.

CDR3 sequence reads: CASSHDRASITF. In DNA, the CDR3 is TGTGCCAGCTCTCACGACAGGGCCTCTATAACCTTC. V and J are TRBV18 and TRBJ1-2; 7 bases align to TRBD1. CDR1 is KGHSH and CDR2 is LQKENI in the germline V gene. V lost 6 bases to trimming and J lost 14 bases; unmatched junction nucleotides: 12. CDR3 length: 12 amino acids.